The subject of this entry is one T cell receptor (beta chain). The data are from a study of cytomegalovirus exposure and HLA in healthy donors. Trimming removed 4 bases from V and 0 bases from J, with 19 bases in between. This CDR3 spans 18 amino acids. Germline V gene data show CDR1 as SGHAT and CDR2 as FQNNGV. The PCR contained 60 Vbeta and 13 Jbeta primers. The data were produced by immunoSEQ multiplex PCR, yet TCRdb's version contains in-frame clones alone and is incomplete. This table holds around 80,000 clones, less than 80% found once. The sequenced material came from PBMCs. The chain employs TRBV11-2 and TRBJ1-3; D is unresolved. The sequence was obtained from a man in his forties in good health and CMV-seropositive. The CDR3 region has the DNA TGTGCCAGCAGCTCCCCTGTCGGGTTAGGCCGCTCTGGAAACACCATATATTTT. Translating it yields CASSSPVGLGRSGNTIYF.